Reported below is one T cell receptor beta chain. The record originates from a study of OX40 agonist ivuxolimab in advanced cancers. Study-level background: Ivuxolimab, an agonist antibody against OX40 (CD134), was given to patients. Patients were around 83% male with ages roughly 20 to 90, mean approximately 55. Three patients showed partial responses: one hepatocellular carcinoma and two cutaneous melanoma cases.

Sequenced by immunoSEQ multiplex PCR; TCRdb stores in-frame clones only, minus some. The top ten clones hold approximately 19% of a sample with 13,000 or so clones, over 75% of them seen once. The CDR3 is 17 residues long. CDR1 and CDR2 (germline): LGHNA, YSLEER. V was clipped by 0 bases and J by 0 bases; unmatched bases: 8. This sequence was found in an adult with an advanced solid tumor such as melanoma, head and neck, liver or kidney cancer. J is TRBJ2-7 and V is TRBV4-3; TRBD1 matches 7 bases. Sequencing used CD4+ or CD8+ T cells sorted from blood, obtained in a trial of the OX40 agonist ivuxolimab. The CDR3, as DNA: TGCGCCAGCAGCCAAGAAAGGAGACAGGGCCTCTCCTACGAGCAGTACTTC. Protein: CASSQERRQGLSYEQYF.